A single sample is the source of the 10 T cell receptor beta chains below, sequenced in a study of blood T cells in healthy people across ages. A second PCR of 7 to 11 cycles used a sample-barcoded 5' primer and a J-beta primer mix. One entry per CDR3 protein results from TCRdb running MiXCR on the 5' RACE reads. The data hold nearly 1 million distinct CDR3 sequences, with roughly 50% observed a single time. The sample was blood. The source is a woman aged 55-69 years in good health.

The genes are TRBV20-1 and TRBJ2-7; D could derive from TRBD1 or TRBD2 (6 bases each). The CDR3 consists of 14 residues. Germline CDR1 is DFQATT and CDR2 is SNEGSKA (reference sequence). Trimming took off 3 bases at V and 3 bases at J, with 15 bases between the two ends. DNA of the CDR3: TGCAGTGCTAGGGGGGGCCTCGTAGGCTACGAGCAGTACTTC. Amino acid sequence: CSARGGLVGYEQYF.

This clonotype came up a few times. V usage is TRBV7-2 and J usage is TRBJ1-2; weak D call: TRBD1 (6 bases). This CDR3 is built from 15 residues. Germline CDR1 SGHTA, CDR2 FQGNSA. V was clipped by 1 base and J by 4 bases, with 13 bases between them. In DNA, the CDR3 is TGTGCCAGCAGCTTAGAATCCGACAGGATCTATGGCTACACCTTC. Protein sequence: CASSLESDRIYGYTF. The full variable domain, its missing parts supplied by reference TRBV7-2 and TRBJ1-2, is GAGVSQSPSNKVTEKGKDVELRCDPISGHTALYWYRQSLGQGLEFLIYFQGNSAPDKSGLPSDRFSAERTGGSVSTLTIQRTQQEDSAVYLCASSLESDRIYGYTFGSGTRLTVV.

The V gene is TRBV9, the J gene TRBJ1-1; TRBD1 might be the D (5 bases). V gave up 0 bases and J gave up 0 bases, with 9 bases separating them. CDR1 SGDLS and CDR2 YYNGEE come from the germline V gene. This CDR3 comprises 15 residues. The CDR3 region has the DNA TGTGCCAGCAGCGTAGGGGGGAACATGAACACTGAAGCTTTCTTT. It is translated as CASSVGGNMNTEAFF.

The V gene is TRBV4-1, the J gene TRBJ1-4; D unresolved. The CDR3 is 16 amino acids. The V gene's germline CDR1 is MGHRA and CDR2 YSYEKL. Trimming removed 1 base at V and 3 bases at J, with 12 bases between. DNA for the CDR3: TGCGCCAGCAGCCAAGTGGATCGGACCGCTAATGAAAAACTGTTTTTT. Protein product: CASSQVDRTANEKLFF.

As to this clonotype: A junction boundary mismatches the germline segment, possibly from a read error. This chain connects TRBV4-1 to TRBJ2-6; D may be TRBD1 (5 bases). This CDR3 contains 18 residues. The V gene's germline CDR1 is MGHRA and CDR2 YSYEKL. The CDR3 region has the DNA TGCGCCAGCAGCTTTTGGGAAGGGAAGCTCTCTGGGGCCAACGTCCTGACTTTT. Its protein is CASSFWEGKLSGANVLTF.

The genes are TRBV7-9 and TRBJ2-5, with D perhaps assigned TRBD1 or TRBD2 (5 bases each). The end of the DNA aligns better with TRBJ2-7, so the J call may be wrong. CDR3 length equals 14 residues. Germline CDR1 and CDR2: SEHNR and FQNEAQ (reference sequence). As DNA, the CDR3 is TGTGCCAGCAGCACCCGGTTGGGGGTCAGCGAGCAGTACTTC. It yields the protein CASSTRLGVSEQYF.

A remark on this clonotype: A read error may explain this, as a much larger clone is one base away. V is TRBV6-2 or TRBV6-3 and J is TRBJ2-5, with 7 bases lining up with TRBD2. Per the germline V gene, CDR1 is MNHEY and CDR2 is SVGEGT. With V trimmed by 7 bases and J by 1 base, 12 bases remained unmatched. This CDR3 is built from 16 residues. This CDR3 is CASNRLGGGFQETQYF. The CDR3 DNA reads TGTGCCAGCAACCGACTGGGCGGGGGTTTCCAAGAGACCCAGTACTTC.

The V call is TRBV15, the J call TRBJ1-1, with a tentative D call TRBD1 (5 bases). This CDR3 has 15 residues. V lost 1 base to trimming and J lost 2 bases, with 11 bases between them. CDR1 and CDR2 from the germline V gene are LNHNV and YYDKDF (reference sequence). Here the CDR3 reads CATSRGGGRNTEAFF. As DNA, the CDR3 is TGTGCCACCAGCAGAGGCGGGGGGAGAAACACTGAAGCTTTCTTT.

This chain joins TRBV4-3 and TRBJ2-2, with 9 bases matching TRBD2. Germline values: CDR1 LGHNA, CDR2 YSLEER. Germline trimming cut 4 bases from V and 1 base from J; bases unmatched to any gene: 1. The CDR3 extends over 15 amino acids. CDR3 DNA: TGCGCCAGCAGCCTTAGCGGGAGGAACACCGGGGAGCTGTTTTTT. It translates to CASSLSGRNTGELFF.

The chain couples TRBV2 to TRBJ2-7, with 9 bases lining up with TRBD2. Trimming removed 4 bases from V and 2 bases from J; junction bases left unmatched: 9. Germline CDR1 and CDR2: SNHLY and FYNNEI. This CDR3 region has 16 residues. The chain's CDR3 is CASSGYGSSGTYEQYF. In DNA, the CDR3 is TGTGCCAGCAGTGGTTACGGGTCTAGCGGGACCTACGAGCAGTACTTC.